The rows below give T cell receptor beta chains drawn from one sample of a study of T cell responses to AZD1222 COVID-19 vaccine. Here immunoSEQ multiplex PCR was the method, and the copy in TCRdb shows in-frame clones only, minus some. The table has 84,000 or so clones, approximately 90% seen once. Sample: peripheral blood, taken 28 days after the second AZD1222 dose. The receptors come from an adult who received the AZD1222 COVID-19 vaccine. Each CDR3 is given with its conserved first and last residue. D genes are given only for firm matches. For some rows the clone size is stated as once, few or many, or as a class when expanded; others skip it.

D: NA; J: TRBJ1-1; V: TRBV11-3; size: NA; CDR3: CASSSRRDPKKRNAEAFF; DNA: TGTGCCAGCAGCAGTCGCCGGGACCCTAAAAAGAGGAACGCTGAAGCTTTCTTT
D: TRBD1; J: TRBJ2-7; V: TRBV13; size: NA; CDR3: CASSLGQGASYEQYF; DNA: TGTGCCAGCAGCTTAGGGCAGGGGGCCTCCTACGAGCAGTACTTC
D: NA; J: TRBJ2-7; V: TRBV4-3; size: NA; CDR3: CASSQGQAYEQYF; DNA: TGCGCCAGCAGCCAAGGACAGGCCTACGAGCAGTACTTC
D: NA; J: TRBJ1-1; V: TRBV18; size: NA; CDR3: CASSPLTLQNTEAFF; DNA: TGTGCCAGCTCACCCCTTACGTTACAGAACACTGAAGCTTTCTTT
D: NA; J: TRBJ1-2; V: TRBV5-4; size: NA; CDR3: CASSLGAAAGGHGYTF; DNA: TGTGCCAGCAGCTTGGGAGCCGCGGCCGGGGGGCATGGCTACACCTTC
D: TRBD2; J: TRBJ2-1; V: TRBV25-1; size: NA; CDR3: CASSPAGGPYNEQFF; DNA: TGTGCCAGCAGTCCGGCGGGGGGGCCCTACAATGAGCAGTTCTTC
D: NA; J: TRBJ2-1; V: TRBV7-3; size: NA; CDR3: CASSPPGGERNEQFF; DNA: TGTGCCAGCAGCCCCCCGGGTGGTGAGCGGAATGAGCAGTTCTTC
D: NA; J: TRBJ1-1; V: TRBV10-3; size: NA; CDR3: CAISDLQGNTEAFF; DNA: TGTGCCATCAGTGACCTCCAGGGGAACACTGAAGCTTTCTTT
D: NA; J: TRBJ1-6; V: TRBV6-5; size: once; CDR3: CASSYRLHNSPLHF; DNA: TGTGCCAGCAGTTACCGGCTCCATAATTCACCCCTCCACTTT
D: TRBD1; J: TRBJ1-4; V: TRBV13; size: NA; CDR3: CASSIYRGANEKLFF; DNA: TGTGCCAGCAGCATCTACAGGGGAGCGAATGAAAAACTGTTTTTT
D: TRBD2; J: TRBJ2-3; V: TRBV7-8; size: NA; CDR3: CASSPELAGVQYF; DNA: TGTGCCAGCAGCCCTGAACTAGCGGGAGTCCAATATTTT
D: TRBD2; J: TRBJ2-2; V: TRBV7-8; size: NA; CDR3: CASSLAAGGGTGELFF; DNA: TGTGCCAGCAGCTTAGCTGCGGGAGGTGGCACCGGGGAGCTGTTTTTT
D: NA; J: TRBJ1-3; V: TRBV7-6; size: NA; CDR3: CASSLPPGGTGNTIYF; DNA: TGTGCCAGCAGCTTACCCCCGGGAGGGACTGGAAACACCATATATTTT
D: NA; J: TRBJ1-4; V: TRBV5-5; size: NA; CDR3: CASSFQRFGQLSEKLFF; DNA: TGTGCCAGCAGCTTTCAGAGATTCGGGCAACTAAGTGAAAAACTGTTTTTT
D: NA; J: TRBJ1-6; V: TRBV7-2; size: once; CDR3: CASSLGEGVNNSPLHF; DNA: TGTGCCAGCAGCTTAGGTGAGGGGGTGAATAATTCACCCCTCCACTTT
D: NA; J: TRBJ2-5; V: TRBV11-3; size: once; CDR3: CASRGVGETQYF; DNA: TGTGCCAGCCGAGGGGTGGGAGAGACCCAGTACTTC
D: NA; J: TRBJ2-1; V: TRBV3-1/TRBV3-2; size: NA; CDR3: CASSQDKAGNNEQFF; DNA: TGTGCCAGCAGCCAAGATAAGGCGGGGAACAATGAGCAGTTCTTC
D: NA; J: TRBJ1-1; V: TRBV6-5; size: NA; CDR3: CASSRQSRNTEAFF; DNA: TGTGCCAGCAGTAGACAGTCCAGGAACACTGAAGCTTTCTTT
D: NA; J: TRBJ1-4; V: TRBV7-9; size: once; CDR3: CASSPGVVEKLFF; DNA: TGTGCCAGCAGCCCCGGGGTAGTGGAAAAACTGTTTTTT
D: NA; J: TRBJ1-1; V: TRBV29-1; size: NA; CDR3: CSVEGYRNTEAFF; DNA: TGCAGCGTTGAGGGTTACCGGAACACTGAAGCTTTCTTT
D: NA; J: TRBJ1-6; V: TRBV6-1; size: once; CDR3: CASSETGTLYSPLHF; DNA: TGTGCCAGCAGTGAAACCGGGACGCTTTATTCACCCCTCCACTTT
D: TRBD1; J: TRBJ1-2; V: TRBV3-1/TRBV3-2; size: NA; CDR3: CASSLGQGSYTF; DNA: TGTGCCAGCAGCCTGGGACAGGGTAGCTACACCTTC
D: NA; J: TRBJ2-1; V: TRBV10-3; size: NA; CDR3: CAISGGQSSYNEQFF; DNA: TGTGCCATCAGTGGGGGTCAGAGCTCCTACAATGAGCAGTTCTTC
D: NA; J: TRBJ2-1; V: TRBV15; size: NA; CDR3: CATSRENPGSYNEQFF; DNA: TGTGCCACCAGCAGAGAGAATCCGGGCTCCTACAATGAGCAGTTCTTC
D: NA; J: TRBJ1-6; V: TRBV6-5; size: NA; CDR3: CASSYPPLSNSPLHF; DNA: TGTGCCAGCAGTTACCCTCCCCTTAGTAATTCACCCCTCCACTTT
D: NA; J: TRBJ1-1; V: TRBV11-3; size: once; CDR3: CASNDRGDTEAFF; DNA: TGTGCCAGCAACGACCGGGGGGACACTGAAGCTTTCTTT
D: NA; J: TRBJ1-2; V: TRBV12-3/TRBV12-4; size: NA; CDR3: CASSLVRSGYTF; DNA: TGTGCCAGCAGTTTAGTCAGGAGCGGCTACACCTTC
D: NA; J: TRBJ1-2; V: TRBV7-2; size: NA; CDR3: CASSPRDVYGYTF; DNA: TGTGCCAGCAGCCCCCGGGACGTGTATGGCTACACCTTC